A single sample is the source of the 6 T cell receptor beta chains below, sequenced in a study of blood T cell repertoires in COVID-19. Here immunoSEQ multiplex PCR was the method, and the copy in TCRdb shows in-frame clones only, minus some. Of about 200,000 clones listed, over 75% are singletons. Sequenced sample: peripheral blood. These receptors were collected from a person between 65 and 80 years old with COVID-19, enrolled during active disease.

V usage is TRBV4-3 and J usage is TRBJ2-5; D ambiguous. This CDR3 comprises 18 residues. V dropped 3 bases and J dropped 1 base, with 21 bases sitting between them. Per germline, CDR1 LGHNA and CDR2 YSLEER. CDR3 residues: CASSQWYWSQGIQETQYF. The CDR3 coding sequence is TGCGCCAGCAGCCAGTGGTATTGGAGTCAAGGCATCCAAGAGACCCAGTACTTC.

The chain uses TRBV19 and TRBJ1-6; no reliable D call. Looked up from germline, CDR1 is LNHDA and CDR2 is SQIVND (reference sequence). Trimming stripped 0 bases from V and 8 bases from J, with 11 bases between. CDR3 length equals 15 residues. The CDR3 here is CASSIDPAGYSPLHF. For the CDR3, the DNA is TGTGCCAGTAGTATAGACCCCGCAGGTTATTCACCCCTCCACTTT.

The V call is TRBV15, the J call TRBJ1-2; a weak D match, TRBD1 (5 bases). The CDR3 is 13 amino acids. Germline V gives CDR1 LNHNV, CDR2 YYDKDF (reference sequence). V was clipped by 1 base and J by 8 bases, with 11 bases between them. The CDR3 sequence is CATSRGRTTGYTF. The DNA of the CDR3 is TGTGCCACCAGCAGAGGCCGGACAACGGGCTACACCTTC.

This chain connects TRBV7-2 to TRBJ1-2; D perhaps matches TRBD1 (6 bases). Germline CDR1 and CDR2: SGHTA and FQGNSA. V was trimmed by 1 base and J by 3 bases, leaving 9 bases between them. The CDR3 has 14 amino acids. DNA for the CDR3: TGTGCCAGCAGCTTAGGGACAGACTACTATGGCTACACCTTC. Amino acid sequence: CASSLGTDYYGYTF.

V usage is TRBV19 and J usage is TRBJ1-1; possible D gene TRBD1, 6 bases. V was shortened by 9 bases and J by 2 bases, with 22 bases between the two germline ends. The CDR3 is made up of 16 amino acids. In germline, CDR1 is LNHDA, CDR2 SQIVND (reference sequence). DNA of the CDR3: TGTGCCAGCAAGACGGGACAAACAAACACTAACACTGAAGCTTTCTTT. It encodes CASKTGQTNTNTEAFF.

The J gene is TRBJ2-2, the V gene TRBV19; weak D call: TRBD2 (5 bases). Germline V lookup: CDR1 LNHDA, CDR2 SQIVND (reference sequence). The CDR3 loop spans 16 amino acids. Between the trimmed V and J ends, which lost 2 bases and 2 bases, there was a span of 12 bases. Here the CDR3 reads CASSILFGENTGELFF. The DNA for the CDR3 is TGTGCCAGTAGTATACTTTTCGGGGAAAACACCGGGGAGCTGTTTTTT. Full variable domain (outside the CDR3, taken from reference TRBV19 and TRBJ2-2): DGGITQSPKYLFRKEGQNVTLSCEQNLNHDAMYWYRQDPGQGLRLIYYSQIVNDFQKGDIAEGYSVSREKKESFPLTVTSAQKNPTAFYLCASSILFGENTGELFFGEGSRLTVL.